This TCR beta chain appears in the sequencing data of a study of T cells after yellow fever vaccination. Each CDR3 protein is one row after TCRdb ran MiXCR on the 5' RACE reads. The profile shows around 610,000 distinct CDR3 sequences, 13% of them singletons. Between the trimmed V and J ends, which lost 0 bases and 7 bases, there was a span of 13 bases. The CDR3 consists of 14 residues. CDR1 is SGHRS, CDR2 YFSETQ, per germline. This clonotype was seen only a few times. This sequence was found in a man younger than 40 who received the YFV17D yellow fever vaccine. Sequences were derived from PBMCs, sampled on the day of the yellow fever booster vaccination. V usage is TRBV5-1 and J usage is TRBJ2-5, with D unclear. CDR3 loop: CASSLESAKGTQYF. The CDR3, as DNA: TGCGCCAGCAGCTTGGAATCCGCTAAGGGGACCCAGTACTTC.